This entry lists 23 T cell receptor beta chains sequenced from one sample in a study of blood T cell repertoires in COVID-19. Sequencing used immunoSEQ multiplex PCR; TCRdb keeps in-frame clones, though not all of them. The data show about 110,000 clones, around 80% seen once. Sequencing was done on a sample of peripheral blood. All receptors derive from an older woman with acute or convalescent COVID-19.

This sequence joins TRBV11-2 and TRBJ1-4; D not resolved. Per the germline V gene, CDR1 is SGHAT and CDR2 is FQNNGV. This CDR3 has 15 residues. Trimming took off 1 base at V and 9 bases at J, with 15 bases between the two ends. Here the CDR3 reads CASSLAVGESKKLFF. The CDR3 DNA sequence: TGTGCCAGCAGCTTAGCTGTCGGGGAGTCAAAAAAACTGTTTTTT.

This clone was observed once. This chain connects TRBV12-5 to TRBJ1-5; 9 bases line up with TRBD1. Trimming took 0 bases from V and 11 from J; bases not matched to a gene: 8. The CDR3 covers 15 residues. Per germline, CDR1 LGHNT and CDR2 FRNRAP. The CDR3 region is CASGLVLGGTGSQHF. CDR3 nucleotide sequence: TGTGCTAGTGGTTTGGTCCTCGGGGGGACAGGGTCCCAGCATTTT.

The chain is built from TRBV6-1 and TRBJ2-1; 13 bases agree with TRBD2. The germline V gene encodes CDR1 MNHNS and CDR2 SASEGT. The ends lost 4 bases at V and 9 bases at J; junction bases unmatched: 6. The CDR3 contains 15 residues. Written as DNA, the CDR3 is TGTGCCAGCAGTGTACTAGCGGGGGGGGGTACTGAGCAGTTCTTC. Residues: CASSVLAGGGTEQFF.

In DNA form, the CDR3 reads TGTGCCAGCAGCCAAGATCACGGACTAGCCTACGAGCAGTACTTC. Translating gives CASSQDHGLAYEQYF. The chain is built from TRBV4-2 and TRBJ2-7; TRBD2 matches at 7 bases. The germline gives CDR1 LGHNA, CDR2 YNFKEQ. The CDR3 has 15 amino acids. Germline trimming cut 0 bases from V and 2 bases from J; bases unmatched to any gene: 4.

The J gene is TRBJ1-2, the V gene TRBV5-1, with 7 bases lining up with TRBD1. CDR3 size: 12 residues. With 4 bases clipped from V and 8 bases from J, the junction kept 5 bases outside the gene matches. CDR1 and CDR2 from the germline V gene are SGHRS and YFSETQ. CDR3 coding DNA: TGCGCCAGCAGCACTGACAGGGACGGCTACACCTTC. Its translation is CASSTDRDGYTF. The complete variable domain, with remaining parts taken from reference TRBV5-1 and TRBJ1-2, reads KAGVTQTPRYLIKTRGQQVTLSCSPISGHRSVSWYQQTPGQGLQFLFEYFSETQRNKGNFPGRFSGRQFSNSRSEMNVSTLELGDSALYLCASSTDRDGYTFGSGTRLTVV.

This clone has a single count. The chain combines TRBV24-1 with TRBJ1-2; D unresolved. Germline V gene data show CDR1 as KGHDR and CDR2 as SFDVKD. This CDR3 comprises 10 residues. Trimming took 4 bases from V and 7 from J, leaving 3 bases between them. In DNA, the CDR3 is TGTGCCACCAGTGAGGCTGGCTACACCTTC. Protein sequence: CATSEAGYTF.

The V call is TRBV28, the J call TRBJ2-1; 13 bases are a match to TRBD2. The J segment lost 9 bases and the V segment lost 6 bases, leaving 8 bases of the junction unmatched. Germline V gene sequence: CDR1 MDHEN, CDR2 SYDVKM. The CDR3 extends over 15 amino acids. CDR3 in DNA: TGTGCCAGCAGCTACAGGACTAGCGGGAGTCGTGAGCAGTTCTTC. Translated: CASSYRTSGSREQFF.

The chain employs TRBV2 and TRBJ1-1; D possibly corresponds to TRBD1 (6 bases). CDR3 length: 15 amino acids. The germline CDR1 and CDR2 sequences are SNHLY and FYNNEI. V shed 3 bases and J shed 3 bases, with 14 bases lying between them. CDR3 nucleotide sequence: TGTGCCAGCAGTGACGCACAGGGTGTGGACACTGAAGCTTTCTTT. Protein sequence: CASSDAQGVDTEAFF.

Written as DNA, the CDR3 is TGTGCCAGCTCAGTACGGGGTTCACCCCTCCACTTT. This encodes CASSVRGSPLHF. The rearrangement joins TRBV18 to TRBJ1-6, with D hard to call. The CDR3 covers 12 residues. Trimming took 5 bases from V and 9 from J, leaving 8 bases between them. Germline lookup yields CDR1 KGHSH and CDR2 LQKENI.

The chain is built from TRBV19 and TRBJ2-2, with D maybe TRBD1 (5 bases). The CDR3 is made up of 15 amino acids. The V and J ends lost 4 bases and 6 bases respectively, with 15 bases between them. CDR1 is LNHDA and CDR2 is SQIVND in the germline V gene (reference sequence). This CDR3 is CASSRRQGWAGELFF. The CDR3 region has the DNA TGTGCCAGTAGTAGGCGGCAGGGATGGGCCGGGGAGCTGTTTTTT.

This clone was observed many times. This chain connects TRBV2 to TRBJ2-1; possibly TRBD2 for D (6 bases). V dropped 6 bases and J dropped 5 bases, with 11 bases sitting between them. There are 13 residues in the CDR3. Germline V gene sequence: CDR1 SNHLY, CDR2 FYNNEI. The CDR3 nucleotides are TGTGCCAGCAGCTCGGGACTCCACAATGAGCAGTTCTTC. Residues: CASSSGLHNEQFF.

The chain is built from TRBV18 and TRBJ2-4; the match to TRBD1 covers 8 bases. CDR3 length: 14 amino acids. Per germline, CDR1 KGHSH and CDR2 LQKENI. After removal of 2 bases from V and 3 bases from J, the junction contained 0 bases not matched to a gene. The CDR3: CASSPDRGKNIQYF. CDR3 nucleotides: TGTGCCAGCTCACCAGACAGGGGCAAAAACATTCAGTACTTC.

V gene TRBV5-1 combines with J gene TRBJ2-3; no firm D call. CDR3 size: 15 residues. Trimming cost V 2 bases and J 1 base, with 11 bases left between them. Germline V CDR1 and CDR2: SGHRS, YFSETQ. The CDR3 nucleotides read TGCGCCAGCAGCTTAGATAGCAGCCGCACAGATACGCAGTATTTT. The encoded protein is CASSLDSSRTDTQYF.

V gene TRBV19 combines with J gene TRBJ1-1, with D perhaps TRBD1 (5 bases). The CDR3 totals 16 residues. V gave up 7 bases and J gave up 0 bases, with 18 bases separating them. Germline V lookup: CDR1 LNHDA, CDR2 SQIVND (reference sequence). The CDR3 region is CASIGDRAYMNTEAFF. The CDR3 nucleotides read TGTGCCAGTATCGGAGACAGAGCCTACATGAACACTGAAGCTTTCTTT.

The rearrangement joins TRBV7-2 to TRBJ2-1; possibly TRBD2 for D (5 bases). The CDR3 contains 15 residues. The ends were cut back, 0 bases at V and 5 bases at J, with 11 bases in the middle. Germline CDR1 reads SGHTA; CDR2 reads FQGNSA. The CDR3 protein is CASSLAGRTNNEQFF. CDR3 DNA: TGTGCCAGCAGCTTAGCGGGGAGAACTAACAATGAGCAGTTCTTC.

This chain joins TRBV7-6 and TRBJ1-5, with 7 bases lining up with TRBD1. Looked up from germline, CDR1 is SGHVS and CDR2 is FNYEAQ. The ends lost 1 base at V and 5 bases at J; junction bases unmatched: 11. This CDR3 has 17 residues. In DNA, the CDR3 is TGTGCCAGCAGCTTAGAGGGACAAGACAGGGTTTATCAGCCCCAGCATTTT. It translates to CASSLEGQDRVYQPQHF.

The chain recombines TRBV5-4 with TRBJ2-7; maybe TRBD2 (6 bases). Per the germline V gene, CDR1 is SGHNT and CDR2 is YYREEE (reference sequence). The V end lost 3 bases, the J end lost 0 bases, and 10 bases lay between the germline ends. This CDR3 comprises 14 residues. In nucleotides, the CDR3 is TGTGCCAGCAGCTGGGGACTGACCTCCTACGAGCAGTACTTC. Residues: CASSWGLTSYEQYF. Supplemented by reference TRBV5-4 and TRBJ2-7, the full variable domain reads ETGVTQSPTHLIKTRGQQVTLRCSSQSGHNTVSWYQQALGQGPQFIFQYYREEENGRGNFPPRFSGLQFPNYSSELNVNALELDDSALYLCASSWGLTSYEQYFGPGTRLTVT.

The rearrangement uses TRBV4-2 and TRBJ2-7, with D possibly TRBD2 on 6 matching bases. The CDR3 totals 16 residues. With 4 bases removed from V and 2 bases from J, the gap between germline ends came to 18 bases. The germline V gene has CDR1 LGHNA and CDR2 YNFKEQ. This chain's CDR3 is CASSPTALADTYEQYF. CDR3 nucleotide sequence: TGTGCCAGCAGCCCTACAGCGTTAGCGGACACCTACGAGCAGTACTTC.

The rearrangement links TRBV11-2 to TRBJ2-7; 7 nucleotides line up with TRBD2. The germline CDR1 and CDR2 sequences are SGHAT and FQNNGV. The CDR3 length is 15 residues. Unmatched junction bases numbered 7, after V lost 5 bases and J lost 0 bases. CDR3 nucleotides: TGTGCCAGCAGCCGGAGCGGGGAGATCTCCTACGAGCAGTACTTC. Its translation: CASSRSGEISYEQYF.

Here the CDR3 reads CASRVTGAGGTEAFF. CDR3 in DNA: TGTGCCAGCAGAGTAACAGGGGCAGGAGGGACTGAAGCTTTCTTT. J is TRBJ1-1 and V is TRBV6-5, with 7 bases aligning to TRBD1. Germline CDR1 MNHEY, CDR2 SVGAGI. Germline trimming cut 6 bases from V and 5 bases from J; bases unmatched to any gene: 12. The CDR3 consists of 15 residues.

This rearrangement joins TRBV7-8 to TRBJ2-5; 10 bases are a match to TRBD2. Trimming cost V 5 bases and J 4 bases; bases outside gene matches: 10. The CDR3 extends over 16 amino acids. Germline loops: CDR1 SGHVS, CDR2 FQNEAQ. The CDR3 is CASSALGGLARETQYF. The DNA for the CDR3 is TGTGCCAGCAGCGCCCTCGGGGGACTAGCGAGAGAGACCCAGTACTTC.

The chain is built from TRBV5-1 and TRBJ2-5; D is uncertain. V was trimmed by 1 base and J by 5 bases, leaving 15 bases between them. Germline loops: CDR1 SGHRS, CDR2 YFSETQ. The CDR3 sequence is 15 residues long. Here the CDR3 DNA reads TGCGCCAGCAGCTTGCCCCGACCCCCCGGGGAGACCCAGTACTTC. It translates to CASSLPRPPGETQYF. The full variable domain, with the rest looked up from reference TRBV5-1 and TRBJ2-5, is KAGVTQTPRYLIKTRGQQVTLSCSPISGHRSVSWYQQTPGQGLQFLFEYFSETQRNKGNFPGRFSGRQFSNSRSEMNVSTLELGDSALYLCASSLPRPPGETQYFGPGTRLLVL.

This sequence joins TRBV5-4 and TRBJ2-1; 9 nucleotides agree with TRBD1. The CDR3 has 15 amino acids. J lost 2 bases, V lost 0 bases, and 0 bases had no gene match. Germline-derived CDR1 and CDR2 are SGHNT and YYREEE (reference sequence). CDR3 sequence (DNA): TGTGCCAGCAGCTTGGGACAGGGGGCCTACAATGAGCAGTTCTTC. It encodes CASSLGQGAYNEQFF.